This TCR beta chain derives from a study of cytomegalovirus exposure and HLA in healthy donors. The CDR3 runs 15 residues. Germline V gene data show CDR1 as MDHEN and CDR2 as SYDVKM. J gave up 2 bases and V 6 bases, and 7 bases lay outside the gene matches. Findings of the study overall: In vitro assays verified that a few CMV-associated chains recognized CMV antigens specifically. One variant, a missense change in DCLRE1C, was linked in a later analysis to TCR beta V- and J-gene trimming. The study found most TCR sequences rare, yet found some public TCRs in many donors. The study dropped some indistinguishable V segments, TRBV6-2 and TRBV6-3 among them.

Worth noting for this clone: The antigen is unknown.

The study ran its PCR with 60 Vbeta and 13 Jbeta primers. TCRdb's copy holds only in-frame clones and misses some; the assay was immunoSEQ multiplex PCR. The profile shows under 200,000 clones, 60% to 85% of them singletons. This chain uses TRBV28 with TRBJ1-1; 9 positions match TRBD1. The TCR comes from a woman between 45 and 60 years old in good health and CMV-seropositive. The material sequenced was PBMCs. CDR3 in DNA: TGTGCCAGCAGCCCGACAGGGGGGGGAAACACTGAAGCTTTCTTT. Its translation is CASSPTGGGNTEAFF.